This T cell receptor beta chain is from a study of shared clonotypes between healthy human individuals. At the level of the study: CD4 naive and memory got three plates each, CD8 naive two, CD8 memory one. Broader study findings: It was only blood that was sampled, and tissue repertoires likely differ.

CD8 cells regarded as naive lacked CD45RO, were positively chosen for CCR7, and omitted terminally differentiated effector memory CD45RA+ cells. Those who donated, Caucasian adults without exception, all lived in Nashville, Tennessee. Authors' processing steps: ImmunoSEQ sequences covered only the junction and lacked quality scores; filtering therefore differed. Produced via immunoSEQ multiplex PCR; TCRdb's table is partial and in-frame only. V and J calls and clone size are those listed in that table; D and trimming were worked out from the DNA. The table has hundreds of thousands of clones, about 95% seen once. On this clone: Its target is unknown.

The CDR3 is 16 amino acids. V lost 6 bases to trimming and J lost 4 bases, with 22 bases between them. CDR1 is MDHEN and CDR2 is SYDVKM in the germline V gene. The chain recombines TRBV28 with TRBJ2-7, with a weak D call TRBD2 (7 bases). Input material: naive CD8+ T cells sorted from blood. This clonotype originated in a woman in her twenties or thirties in good health. CDR3 in DNA: TGTGCCAGCAGCCACCCCTCAGGGGAGGGGGTGTACGAGCAGTACTTC. Protein: CASSHPSGEGVYEQYF.